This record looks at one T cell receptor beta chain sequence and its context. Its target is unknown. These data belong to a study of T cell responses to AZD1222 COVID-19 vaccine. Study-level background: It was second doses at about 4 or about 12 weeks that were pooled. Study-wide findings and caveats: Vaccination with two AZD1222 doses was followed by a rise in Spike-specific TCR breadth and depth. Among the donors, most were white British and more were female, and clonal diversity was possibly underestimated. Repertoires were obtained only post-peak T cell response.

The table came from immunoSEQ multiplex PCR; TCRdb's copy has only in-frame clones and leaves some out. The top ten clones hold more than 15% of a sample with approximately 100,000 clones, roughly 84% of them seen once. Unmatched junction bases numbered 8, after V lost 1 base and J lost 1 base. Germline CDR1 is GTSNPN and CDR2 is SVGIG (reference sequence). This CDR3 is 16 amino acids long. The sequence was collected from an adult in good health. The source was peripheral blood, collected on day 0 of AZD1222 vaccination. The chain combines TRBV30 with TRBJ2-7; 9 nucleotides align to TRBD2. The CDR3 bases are TGTGCCTGGAGTGAAGATCTAGCGGGACTATCCTACGAGCAGTACTTC. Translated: CAWSEDLAGLSYEQYF.